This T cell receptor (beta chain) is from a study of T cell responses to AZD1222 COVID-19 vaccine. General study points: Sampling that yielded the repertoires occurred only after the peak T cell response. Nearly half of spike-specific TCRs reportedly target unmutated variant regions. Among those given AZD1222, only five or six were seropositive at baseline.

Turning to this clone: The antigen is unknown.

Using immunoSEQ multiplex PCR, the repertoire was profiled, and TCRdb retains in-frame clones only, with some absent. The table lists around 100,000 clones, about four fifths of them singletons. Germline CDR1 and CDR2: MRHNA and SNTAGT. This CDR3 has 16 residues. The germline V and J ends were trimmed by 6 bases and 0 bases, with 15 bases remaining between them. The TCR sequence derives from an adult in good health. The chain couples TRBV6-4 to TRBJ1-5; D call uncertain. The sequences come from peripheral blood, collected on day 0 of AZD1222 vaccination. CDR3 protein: CASSIATRYSNQPQHF. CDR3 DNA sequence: TGTGCCAGCAGCATAGCGACAAGATATAGCAATCAGCCCCAGCATTTT.